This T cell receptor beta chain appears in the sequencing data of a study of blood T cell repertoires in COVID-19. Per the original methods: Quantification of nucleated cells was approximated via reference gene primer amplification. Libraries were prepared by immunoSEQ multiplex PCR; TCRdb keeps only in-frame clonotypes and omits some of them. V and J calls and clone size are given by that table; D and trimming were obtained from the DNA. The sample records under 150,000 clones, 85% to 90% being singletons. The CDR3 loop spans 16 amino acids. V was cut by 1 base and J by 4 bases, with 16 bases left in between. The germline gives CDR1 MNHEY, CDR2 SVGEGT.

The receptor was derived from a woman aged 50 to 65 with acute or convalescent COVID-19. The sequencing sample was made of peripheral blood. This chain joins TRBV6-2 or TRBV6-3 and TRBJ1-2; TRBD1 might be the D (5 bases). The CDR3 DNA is TGTGCCAGCAGTTACTATGGGGCAGGGCCCAGCTATGGCTACACCTTC. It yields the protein CASSYYGAGPSYGYTF.